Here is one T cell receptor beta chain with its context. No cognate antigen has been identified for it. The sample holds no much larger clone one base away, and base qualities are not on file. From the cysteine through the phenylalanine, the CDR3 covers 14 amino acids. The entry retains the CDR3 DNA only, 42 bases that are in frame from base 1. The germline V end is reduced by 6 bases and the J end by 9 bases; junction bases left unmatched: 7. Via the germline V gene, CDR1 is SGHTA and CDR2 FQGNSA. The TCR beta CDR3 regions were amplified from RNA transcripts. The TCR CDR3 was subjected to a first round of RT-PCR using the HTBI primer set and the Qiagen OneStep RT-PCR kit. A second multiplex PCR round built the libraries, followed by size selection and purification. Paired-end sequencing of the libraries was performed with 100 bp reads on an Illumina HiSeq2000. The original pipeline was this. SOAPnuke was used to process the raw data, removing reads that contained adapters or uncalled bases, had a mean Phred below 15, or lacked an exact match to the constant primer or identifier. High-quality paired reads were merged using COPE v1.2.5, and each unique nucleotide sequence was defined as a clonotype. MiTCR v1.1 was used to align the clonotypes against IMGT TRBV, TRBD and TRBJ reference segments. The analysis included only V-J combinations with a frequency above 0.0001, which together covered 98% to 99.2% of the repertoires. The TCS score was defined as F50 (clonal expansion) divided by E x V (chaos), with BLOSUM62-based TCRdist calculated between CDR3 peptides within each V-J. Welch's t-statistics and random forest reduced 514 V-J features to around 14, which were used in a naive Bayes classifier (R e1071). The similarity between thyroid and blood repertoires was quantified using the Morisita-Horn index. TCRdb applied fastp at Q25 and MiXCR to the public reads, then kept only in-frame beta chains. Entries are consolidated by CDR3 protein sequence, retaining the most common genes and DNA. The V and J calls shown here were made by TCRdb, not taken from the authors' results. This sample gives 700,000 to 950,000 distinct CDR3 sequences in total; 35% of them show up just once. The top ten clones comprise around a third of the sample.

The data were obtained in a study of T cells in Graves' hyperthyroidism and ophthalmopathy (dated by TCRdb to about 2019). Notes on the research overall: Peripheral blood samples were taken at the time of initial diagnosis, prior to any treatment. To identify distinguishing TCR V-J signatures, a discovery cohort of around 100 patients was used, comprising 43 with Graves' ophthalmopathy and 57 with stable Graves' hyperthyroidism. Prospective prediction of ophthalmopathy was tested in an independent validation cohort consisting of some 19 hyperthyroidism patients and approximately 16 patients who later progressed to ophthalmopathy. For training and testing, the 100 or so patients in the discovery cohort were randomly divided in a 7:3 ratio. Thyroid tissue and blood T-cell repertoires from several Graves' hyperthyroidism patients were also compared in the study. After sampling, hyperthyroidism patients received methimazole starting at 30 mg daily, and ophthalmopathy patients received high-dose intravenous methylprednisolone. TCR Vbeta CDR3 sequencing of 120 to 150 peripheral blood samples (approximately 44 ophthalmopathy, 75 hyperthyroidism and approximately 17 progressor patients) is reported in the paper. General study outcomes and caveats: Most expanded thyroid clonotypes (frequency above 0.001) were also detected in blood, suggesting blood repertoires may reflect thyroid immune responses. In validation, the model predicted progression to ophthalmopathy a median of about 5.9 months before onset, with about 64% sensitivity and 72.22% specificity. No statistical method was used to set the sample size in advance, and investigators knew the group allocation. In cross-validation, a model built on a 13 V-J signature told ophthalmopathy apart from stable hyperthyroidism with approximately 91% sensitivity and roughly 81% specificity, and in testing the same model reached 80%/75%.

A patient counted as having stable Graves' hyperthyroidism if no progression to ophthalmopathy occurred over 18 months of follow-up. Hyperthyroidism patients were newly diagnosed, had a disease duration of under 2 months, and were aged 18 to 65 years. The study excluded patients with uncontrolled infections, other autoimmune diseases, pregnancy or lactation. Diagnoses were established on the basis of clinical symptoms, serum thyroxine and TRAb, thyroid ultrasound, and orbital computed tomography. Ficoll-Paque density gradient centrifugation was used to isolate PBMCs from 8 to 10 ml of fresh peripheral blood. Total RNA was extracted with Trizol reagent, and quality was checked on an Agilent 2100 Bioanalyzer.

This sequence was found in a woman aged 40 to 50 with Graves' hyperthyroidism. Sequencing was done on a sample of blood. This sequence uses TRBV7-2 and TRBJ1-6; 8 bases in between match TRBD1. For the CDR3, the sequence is CASSVPRGRSPLHF. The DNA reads TGTGCCAGCAGTGTGCCCAGGGGGCGTTCACCCCTCCACTTT.